This T cell receptor beta chain was recovered during a study of spatial heterogeneity in lung cancer. Study-wide context: In raw reads, more than 8.5 appearances on average were recorded for each unique TCR and UMI combination. The study, taken as a whole, reports: Expanded alpha and beta TCR counts within tumors tracked tumor mutation counts.

The time point denotes: sample taken at primary tumor resection. One entry per CDR3 protein, called by TCRdb with MiXCR from the 5' RACE reads. The sample includes some 6,300 distinct CDR3 sequences, 1% to 1.5% seen only once; the top ten take over 7.5%. V gave up 0 bases and J gave up 3 bases, with 12 bases separating them. This CDR3 has 15 amino acids. Germline V gives CDR1 LNHDA, CDR2 SQIVND (reference sequence). This clonotype was detected many times. The antigen is unknown. The chain is built from TRBV19 and TRBJ2-7; no firm D call. The receptor was isolated from a male donor with early-stage non-small cell lung cancer. This material consisted of lung tumor tissue, taken at surgery. Here the CDR3 DNA reads TGTGCCAGTAGTATAGATGGACGGGCCCTCTACGAGCAGTACTTC. Amino acids: CASSIDGRALYEQYF.